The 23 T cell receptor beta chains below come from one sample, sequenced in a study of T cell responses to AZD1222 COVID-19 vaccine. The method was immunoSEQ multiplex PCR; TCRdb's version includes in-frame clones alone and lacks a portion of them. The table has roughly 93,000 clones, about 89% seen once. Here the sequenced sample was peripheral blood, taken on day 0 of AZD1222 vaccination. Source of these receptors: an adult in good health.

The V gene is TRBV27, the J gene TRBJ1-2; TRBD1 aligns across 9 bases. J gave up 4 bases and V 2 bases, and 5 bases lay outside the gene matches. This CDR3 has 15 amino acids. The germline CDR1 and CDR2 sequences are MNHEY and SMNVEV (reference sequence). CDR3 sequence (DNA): TGTGCCAGCAGTTTAACAGGGGGCGGGGGCTATGGCTACACCTTC. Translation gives CASSLTGGGGYGYTF.

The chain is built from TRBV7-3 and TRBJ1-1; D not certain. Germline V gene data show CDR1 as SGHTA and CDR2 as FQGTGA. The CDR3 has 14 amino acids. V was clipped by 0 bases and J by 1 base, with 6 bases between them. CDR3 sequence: CASSLTTGNTEAFF. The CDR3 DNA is TGTGCCAGCAGCTTAACGACGGGGAACACTGAAGCTTTCTTT. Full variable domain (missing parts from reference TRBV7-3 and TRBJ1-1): GAGVSQTPSNKVTEKGKYVELRCDPISGHTALYWYRQSLGQGPEFLIYFQGTGAADDSGLPNDRFFAVRPEGSVSTLKIQRTERGDSAVYLCASSLTTGNTEAFFGQGTRLTVV.

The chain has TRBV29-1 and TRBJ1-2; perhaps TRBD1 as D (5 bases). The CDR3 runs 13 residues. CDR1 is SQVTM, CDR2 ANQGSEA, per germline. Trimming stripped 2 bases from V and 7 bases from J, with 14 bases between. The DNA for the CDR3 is TGCAGCGTTGAACGCCGGGGCGCCGGTGGCTACACCTTC. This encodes CSVERRGAGGYTF.

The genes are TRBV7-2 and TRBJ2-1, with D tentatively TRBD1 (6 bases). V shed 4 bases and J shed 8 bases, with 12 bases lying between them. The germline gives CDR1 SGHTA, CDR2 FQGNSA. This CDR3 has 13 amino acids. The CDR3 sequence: CASSYRTVYEQFF. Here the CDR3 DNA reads TGTGCCAGCAGCTACCGGACAGTCTATGAGCAGTTCTTC.

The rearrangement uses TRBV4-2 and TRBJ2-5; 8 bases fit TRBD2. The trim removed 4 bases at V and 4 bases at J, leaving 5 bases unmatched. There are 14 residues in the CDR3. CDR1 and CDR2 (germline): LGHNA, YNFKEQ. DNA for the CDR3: TGTGCCAGCAGCCCGACTAGCGTCGGAGAGACCCAGTACTTC. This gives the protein CASSPTSVGETQYF.

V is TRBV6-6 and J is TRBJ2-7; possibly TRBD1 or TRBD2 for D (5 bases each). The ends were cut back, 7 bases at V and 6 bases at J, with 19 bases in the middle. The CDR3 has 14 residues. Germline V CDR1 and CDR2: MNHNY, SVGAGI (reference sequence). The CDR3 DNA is TGTGCCAGCACCATCCGGGACCGGGGAACCGAGCAGTACTTC. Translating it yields CASTIRDRGTEQYF.

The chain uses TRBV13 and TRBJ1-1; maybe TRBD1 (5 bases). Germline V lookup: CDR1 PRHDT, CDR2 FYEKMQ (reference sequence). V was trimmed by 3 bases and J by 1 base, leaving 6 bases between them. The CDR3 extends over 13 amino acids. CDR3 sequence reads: CASSLTENTEAFF. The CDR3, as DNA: TGTGCCAGCAGCTTGACAGAGAACACTGAAGCTTTCTTT.

Written as DNA, the CDR3 is TGTGCCAGTAGTCCGCAACCCGAGGTGACTCAGCCCCAGCATTTT. The encoded protein is CASSPQPEVTQPQHF. The rearrangement links TRBV19 to TRBJ1-5; D not resolved. CDR3 length: 15 amino acids. Germline V gives CDR1 LNHDA, CDR2 SQIVND (reference sequence). Trimming pared 5 bases from V and 6 bases from J, leaving 17 bases between.

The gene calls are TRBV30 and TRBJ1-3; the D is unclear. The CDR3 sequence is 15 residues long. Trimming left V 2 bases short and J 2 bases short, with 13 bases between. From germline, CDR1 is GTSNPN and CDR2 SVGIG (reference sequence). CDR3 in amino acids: CAWSREGQPGNTIYF. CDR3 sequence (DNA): TGTGCCTGGAGTCGGGAGGGTCAGCCTGGAAACACCATATATTTT.

The CDR3 reads CALRGLSGGYTF. The CDR3 nucleotides are TGTGCCTTGCGGGGACTCTCGGGTGGCTACACCTTC. The chain recombines TRBV30 with TRBJ1-2; weak D call: TRBD1 (5 bases). CDR1 GTSNPN and CDR2 SVGIG come from the germline V gene (reference sequence). The CDR3 covers 12 residues. The V gene lost 7 bases and the J gene lost 7 bases, with 16 bases spanning the gap.

This CDR3 is CASSSSRGLTDTQYF. Written as DNA, the CDR3 is TGTGCCAGCAGCTCCTCCCGGGGCCTCACAGATACGCAGTATTTT. The chain carries TRBV7-9 and TRBJ2-3, with D perhaps TRBD1 or TRBD2 (5 bases each). CDR1 SEHNR and CDR2 FQNEAQ come from the germline V gene (reference sequence). Trimming pared 4 bases from V and 2 bases from J, leaving 13 bases between. This CDR3 spans 15 amino acids.

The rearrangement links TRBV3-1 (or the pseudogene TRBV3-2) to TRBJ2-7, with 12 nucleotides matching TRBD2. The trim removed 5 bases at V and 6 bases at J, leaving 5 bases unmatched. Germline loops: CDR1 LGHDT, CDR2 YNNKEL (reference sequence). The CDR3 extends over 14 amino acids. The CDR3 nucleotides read TGTGCCAGCAGCTATCAACTAGCGGGGGGCGAGCAGTACTTC. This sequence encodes CASSYQLAGGEQYF.

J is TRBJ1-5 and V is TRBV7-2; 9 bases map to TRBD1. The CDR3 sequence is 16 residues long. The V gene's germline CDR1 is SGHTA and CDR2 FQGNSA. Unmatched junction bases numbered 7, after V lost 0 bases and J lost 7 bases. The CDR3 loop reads CASSLATGQGFQPQHF. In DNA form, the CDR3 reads TGTGCCAGCAGCTTAGCGACGGGACAGGGTTTCCAGCCCCAGCATTTT.

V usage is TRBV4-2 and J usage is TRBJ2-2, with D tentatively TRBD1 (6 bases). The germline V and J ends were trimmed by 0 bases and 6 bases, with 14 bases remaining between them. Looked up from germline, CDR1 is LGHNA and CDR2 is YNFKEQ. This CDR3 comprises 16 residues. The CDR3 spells CASSQDPNREAGELFF. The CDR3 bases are TGTGCCAGCAGCCAAGATCCGAACAGGGAAGCCGGGGAGCTGTTTTTT.

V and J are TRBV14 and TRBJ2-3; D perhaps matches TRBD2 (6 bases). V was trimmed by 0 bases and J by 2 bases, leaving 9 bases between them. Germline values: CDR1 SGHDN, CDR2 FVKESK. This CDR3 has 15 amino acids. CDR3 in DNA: TGTGCCAGCAGCCAAGATCTGGGACTCACAGATACGCAGTATTTT. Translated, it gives CASSQDLGLTDTQYF. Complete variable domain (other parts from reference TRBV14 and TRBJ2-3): EAGVTQFPSHSVIEKGQTVTLRCDPISGHDNLYWYRRVMGKEIKFLLHFVKESKQDESGMPNNRFLAERTGGTYSTLKVQPAELEDSGVYFCASSQDLGLTDTQYFGPGTRLTVL.

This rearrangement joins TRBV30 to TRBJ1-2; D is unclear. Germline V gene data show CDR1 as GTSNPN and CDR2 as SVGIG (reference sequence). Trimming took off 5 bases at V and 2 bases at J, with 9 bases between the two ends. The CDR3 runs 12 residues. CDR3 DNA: TGTGCCTGGGCCACCGGAAACTATGGCTACACCTTC. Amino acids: CAWATGNYGYTF.

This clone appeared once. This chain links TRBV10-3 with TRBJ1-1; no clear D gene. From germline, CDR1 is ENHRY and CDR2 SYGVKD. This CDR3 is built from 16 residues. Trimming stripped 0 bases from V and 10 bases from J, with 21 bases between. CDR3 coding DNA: TGTGCCATCAGTGAGTCGGTACTGCCCCGCAATAGAGGAGCTTTCTTT. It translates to CAISESVLPRNRGAFF.

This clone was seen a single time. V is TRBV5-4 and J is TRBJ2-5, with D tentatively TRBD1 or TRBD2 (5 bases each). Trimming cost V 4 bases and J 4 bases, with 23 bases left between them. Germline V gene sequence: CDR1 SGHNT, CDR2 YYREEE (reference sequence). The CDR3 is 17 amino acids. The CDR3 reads CASSPKSGMGDLETQYF. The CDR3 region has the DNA TGTGCCAGCAGCCCTAAAAGTGGGATGGGGGACCTAGAGACCCAGTACTTC. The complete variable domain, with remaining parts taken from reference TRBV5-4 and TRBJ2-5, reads ETGVTQSPTHLIKTRGQQVTLRCSSQSGHNTVSWYQQALGQGPQFIFQYYREEENGRGNFPPRFSGLQFPNYSSELNVNALELDDSALYLCASSPKSGMGDLETQYFGPGTRLLVL.

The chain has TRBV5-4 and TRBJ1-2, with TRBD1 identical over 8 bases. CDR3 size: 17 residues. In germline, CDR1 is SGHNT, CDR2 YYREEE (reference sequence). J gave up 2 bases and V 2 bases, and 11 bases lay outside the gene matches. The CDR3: CASSFPSLGQENYGYTF. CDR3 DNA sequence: TGTGCCAGCAGCTTTCCCTCTCTGGGACAGGAAAACTATGGCTACACCTTC.

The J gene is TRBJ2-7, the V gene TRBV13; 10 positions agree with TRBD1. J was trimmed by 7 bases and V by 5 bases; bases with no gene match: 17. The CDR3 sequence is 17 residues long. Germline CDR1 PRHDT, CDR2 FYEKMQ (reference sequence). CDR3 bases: TGTGCCAGCAGCCAAACATCCCGGGACAGGGGAGCGGGGGAGCAGTACTTC. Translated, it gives CASSQTSRDRGAGEQYF.

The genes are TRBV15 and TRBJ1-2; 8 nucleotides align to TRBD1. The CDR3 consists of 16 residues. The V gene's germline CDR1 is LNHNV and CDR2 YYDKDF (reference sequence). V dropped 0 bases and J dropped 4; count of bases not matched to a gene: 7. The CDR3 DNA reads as TGTGCCACCAGCAGAGATACAGACAGGGGATTCTATGGCTACACCTTC. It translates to CATSRDTDRGFYGYTF.

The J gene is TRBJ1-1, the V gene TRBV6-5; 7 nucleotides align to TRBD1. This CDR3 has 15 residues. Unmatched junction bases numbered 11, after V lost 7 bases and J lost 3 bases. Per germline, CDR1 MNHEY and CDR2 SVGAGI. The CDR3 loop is CASKVNRGVDTEAFF. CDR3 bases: TGTGCCAGCAAAGTAAACAGGGGTGTAGACACTGAAGCTTTCTTT.

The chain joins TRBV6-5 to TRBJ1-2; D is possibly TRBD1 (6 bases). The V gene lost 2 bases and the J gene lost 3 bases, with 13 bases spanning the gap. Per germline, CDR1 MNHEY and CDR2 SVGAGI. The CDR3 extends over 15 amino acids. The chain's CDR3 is CASSYGGGVDYGYTF. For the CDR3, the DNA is TGTGCCAGCAGTTACGGGGGGGGCGTCGACTATGGCTACACCTTC.